Each of the 29 T cell receptor beta chains below was sequenced from the same sample in a study of cytomegalovirus exposure and HLA in healthy donors. 60 Vbeta and 13 Jbeta primers were used in PCR. Data came from immunoSEQ multiplex PCR; TCRdb stores just in-frame clones and leaves some out. The data show around 100,000 clones, roughly 80% seen once. Sequencing was carried out using PBMCs. The receptor source for this set is a young man in good health and CMV-seropositive.

The V gene is TRBV5-1, the J gene TRBJ2-7; 15 bases agree with TRBD2. The CDR3 covers 18 residues. Per the germline V gene, CDR1 is SGHRS and CDR2 is YFSETQ. V shed 4 bases and J 7 bases; nucleotides not matched to a gene: 15. CDR3 residues: CASSRRTSGGVGFREQYF. The CDR3 DNA reads as TGCGCCAGCAGCCGAAGGACTAGCGGGGGGGTGGGGTTTCGAGAGCAGTACTTC.

The chain joins TRBV27 to TRBJ2-5; TRBD1 aligns across 8 bases. After removal of 4 bases from V and 5 bases from J, the junction contained 3 bases not matched to a gene. This CDR3 has 13 residues. From germline, CDR1 is MNHEY and CDR2 SMNVEV (reference sequence). This chain's CDR3 is CASSWDRFETQYF. Here the CDR3 DNA reads TGTGCCAGCAGTTGGGACAGGTTTGAGACCCAGTACTTC.

The CDR3: CASSLGLAAYNEQFF. CDR3 DNA sequence: TGTGCCAGCAGCTTGGGACTAGCGGCCTACAATGAGCAGTTCTTC. The rearrangement joins TRBV6-1 to TRBJ2-1, with 11 nucleotides matching TRBD2. V gave up 6 bases and J gave up 2 bases; unmatched junction bases: 3. CDR3 length: 15 residues. Germline lookup yields CDR1 MNHNS and CDR2 SASEGT.

The gene calls are TRBV5-1 and TRBJ2-5; 8 nucleotides line up with TRBD2. Germline values: CDR1 SGHRS, CDR2 YFSETQ. This CDR3 has 15 amino acids. With V trimmed by 0 bases and J by 4 bases, 5 bases remained unmatched. CDR3 region: CASSLGAGGRETQYF. CDR3 sequence (DNA): TGCGCCAGCAGCTTGGGTGCGGGGGGACGAGAGACCCAGTACTTC.

The chain joins TRBV30 to TRBJ1-2; no definite D call. The CDR3 length is 17 residues. V was shortened by 0 bases and J by 4 bases, with 21 bases between the two germline ends. Germline V gene data show CDR1 as GTSNPN and CDR2 as SVGIG (reference sequence). CDR3: CAWSVDRSFSGGYGYTF. CDR3 in DNA: TGTGCCTGGAGTGTCGATCGGTCCTTTTCAGGAGGCTATGGCTACACCTTC.

This sequence joins TRBV29-1 and TRBJ1-2, with 8 bases fitting TRBD1. The CDR3 length is 18 residues. Germline assignment: CDR1 SQVTM and CDR2 ANQGSEA. V lost 4 bases and J lost 2; bases outside the gene matches: 18. This chain's CDR3 is CSVGPGGLPRGFNYGYTF. CDR3 bases: TGCAGCGTTGGCCCAGGGGGCCTTCCCAGGGGATTCAACTATGGCTACACCTTC.

V is TRBV5-1 and J is TRBJ2-7; 11 nucleotides agree with TRBD1. The CDR3 totals 15 residues. The germline V gene encodes CDR1 SGHRS and CDR2 YFSETQ. The V and J ends lost 0 bases and 6 bases, in that order; junction bases with no gene match: 5. This CDR3 is CASSLEDRGLGEQYF. Written as DNA, the CDR3 is TGCGCCAGCAGCTTGGAGGACAGGGGGCTCGGCGAGCAGTACTTC.

This chain connects TRBV6-1 to TRBJ1-3; no definite D call. The germline V and J ends were trimmed by 0 bases and 4 bases, with 10 bases remaining between them. The CDR3 has 15 amino acids. Germline CDR1 and CDR2: MNHNS and SASEGT. The CDR3 spells CASSEAPPGGNTIYF. The CDR3 coding sequence is TGTGCCAGCAGTGAAGCGCCCCCGGGGGGAAACACCATATATTTT.

About this clone: Different DNA sequences within this sample yield the same CDR3. The chain carries TRBV11-2 and TRBJ2-5; D gene unclear. Trimming removed 0 bases at V and 4 bases at J, with 3 bases between. The CDR3 length is 12 residues. Germline V gene sequence: CDR1 SGHAT, CDR2 FQNNGV. CDR3 nucleotides: TGTGCCAGCAGCTTAGATAGAGAGACCCAGTACTTC. Protein product: CASSLDRETQYF.

This chain links TRBV5-1 with TRBJ2-3, with D perhaps TRBD1 (5 bases). Trimming cost V 6 bases and J 6 bases, with 17 bases left between them. CDR1 and CDR2 from the germline V gene are SGHRS and YFSETQ. CDR3 length equals 14 residues. This CDR3 is CASTWGEAGDTQYF. The CDR3 DNA is TGCGCCAGCACCTGGGGCGAGGCAGGGGATACGCAGTATTTT.

This rearrangement joins TRBV11-2 to TRBJ1-1; D is undetermined. Trimming removed 1 base from V and 7 bases from J, with 16 bases in between. The CDR3 has 15 amino acids. Germline lookup yields CDR1 SGHAT and CDR2 FQNNGV. CDR3 protein: CASSLVRRRIHEAFF. The CDR3 DNA reads as TGTGCCAGCAGCTTAGTTCGAAGGAGGATTCATGAAGCTTTCTTT. The variable domain in full, with the rest retrieved from reference TRBV11-2 and TRBJ1-1, is EAGVAQSPRYKIIEKRQSVAFWCNPISGHATLYWYQQILGQGPKLLIQFQNNGVVDDSQLPKDRFSAERLKGVDSTLKIQPAKLEDSAVYLCASSLVRRRIHEAFFGQGTRLTVV.

This chain connects TRBV9 to TRBJ2-1; 9 nucleotides agree with TRBD2. V dropped 4 bases and J dropped 8; count of bases not matched to a gene: 16. CDR1 is SGDLS, CDR2 YYNGEE, per germline. The length of the CDR3 is 17 residues. CDR3 region: CASSLGAGGLITHEQFF. The DNA of the CDR3 is TGTGCCAGCAGCCTAGGGGCGGGAGGGTTAATTACGCATGAGCAGTTCTTC.

The chain joins TRBV25-1 to TRBJ2-1, with 9 nucleotides matching TRBD2. Germline-derived CDR1 and CDR2 are MGHDK and SYGVNS. With V trimmed by 0 bases and J by 3 bases, 3 bases remained unmatched. The CDR3 length is 16 residues. CDR3 coding DNA: TGTGCCAGCAGTGAATATAAGACTAGCGGCTACAATGAGCAGTTCTTC. Translating gives CASSEYKTSGYNEQFF.

This clone occurred once. The chain has TRBV11-3 and TRBJ2-2, with a tentative D call TRBD2 (7 bases). This CDR3 has 15 amino acids. The germline CDR1 and CDR2 sequences are SGHNT and YENEEA. Trimming took off 6 bases at V and 2 bases at J, with 13 bases between the two ends. CDR3 DNA: TGTGCCAGCAGACCAGCGGGACAAAACACCGGGGAGCTGTTTTTT. Amino acids: CASRPAGQNTGELFF. Full variable domain (remainder filled in from reference TRBV11-3 and TRBJ2-2): EAGVVQSPRYKIIEKKQPVAFWCNPISGHNTLYWYLQNLGQGPELLIRYENEEAVDDSQLPKDRFSAERLKGVDSTLKIQPAELGDSAVYLCASRPAGQNTGELFFGEGSRLTVL.

This sequence joins TRBV19 and TRBJ1-1; 8 nucleotides align to TRBD1. CDR3 length: 14 residues. The trim removed 6 bases at V and 7 bases at J, leaving 10 bases unmatched. Germline V gene lookup returns CDR1 LNHDA and CDR2 SQIVND (reference sequence). The CDR3, as DNA: TGTGCCAGTAGGCAATGGGACAGGAGTTTTGAAGCTTTCTTT. This gives the protein CASRQWDRSFEAFF.

This chain connects TRBV5-1 to TRBJ1-2; TRBD1 aligns across 7 bases. Germline V lookup: CDR1 SGHRS, CDR2 YFSETQ. The CDR3 sequence is 15 residues long. V trimming: 0 bases; J trimming: 4 bases; junction bases outside the gene matches: 6. CDR3 in DNA: TGCGCCAGCAGCTTGGAGGGGGCGCCTAGCTATGGCTACACCTTC. It translates to CASSLEGAPSYGYTF.

This rearrangement joins TRBV5-1 to TRBJ2-4; D not certain. The length of the CDR3 is 16 residues. V was clipped by 0 bases and J by 0 bases, with 10 bases between them. Germline CDR1 SGHRS, CDR2 YFSETQ. The CDR3 coding sequence is TGCGCCAGCAGCTTGGGTCACCTACTAGCCAAAAACATTCAGTACTTC. This translates into CASSLGHLLAKNIQYF.

V usage is TRBV15 and J usage is TRBJ2-2; TRBD1 might be the D (6 bases). Per germline, CDR1 LNHNV and CDR2 YYDKDF (reference sequence). The CDR3 is 14 amino acids. The V gene lost 1 base and the J gene lost 4 bases, with 7 bases spanning the gap. CDR3 residues: CATSRGGRTGELFF. The DNA of the CDR3 is TGTGCCACCAGCAGAGGGGGGCGCACCGGGGAGCTGTTTTTT.

The chain links TRBV6-1 to TRBJ1-4; a possible D gene is TRBD1 (5 bases). The V end was cut by 2 bases, the J end by 8 bases, with 12 bases between. The CDR3 consists of 14 residues. Germline values: CDR1 MNHNS, CDR2 SASEGT. CDR3 nucleotides: TGTGCCAGCAGTGAACTGTCAGGGTCCGAAAAACTGTTTTTT. Residues: CASSELSGSEKLFF.

Turning to this clone: Other DNA sequences within the sample encode an identical CDR3. The rearrangement joins TRBV2 to TRBJ2-1; 7 bases map to TRBD1. The CDR3 consists of 13 residues. Germline assignment: CDR1 SNHLY and CDR2 FYNNEI. The ends lost 7 bases at V and 4 bases at J; junction bases unmatched: 4. The CDR3 region is CASTYRGYNEQFF. For the CDR3, the DNA is TGTGCCAGCACATACAGGGGATACAATGAGCAGTTCTTC. The whole variable domain, remainder taken from reference TRBV2 and TRBJ2-1, is EPEVTQTPSHQVTQMGQEVILRCVPISNHLYFYWYRQILGQKVEFLVSFYNNEISEKSEIFDDQFSVERPDGSNFTLKIRSTKLEDSAMYFCASTYRGYNEQFFGPGTRLTVL.

The V gene is TRBV10-2, the J gene TRBJ1-2; no firm D call. V lost 2 bases and J lost 8, with 15 bases in between. The CDR3 runs to 14 residues. CDR1 WSHSY and CDR2 SAAADI come from the germline V gene. The CDR3 region has the DNA TGCGCCAGCAGTGAGATGATCGCCCTAAAGGGCTACACCTTC. Its protein product is CASSEMIALKGYTF.

This clone has just a few counts. The chain employs TRBV18 and TRBJ2-3, with 9 bases lining up with TRBD2. After removal of 6 bases from V and 2 bases from J, the junction contained 9 bases not matched to a gene. This CDR3 is built from 16 residues. CDR1 and CDR2 from the germline V gene are KGHSH and LQKENI. This CDR3 reads CASSKRLAEFTDTQYF. The CDR3 coding sequence is TGTGCCAGCTCGAAGCGACTAGCGGAGTTCACAGATACGCAGTATTTT.

This chain uses TRBV9 with TRBJ2-3; 8 bases line up with TRBD2. V dropped 3 bases and J dropped 1; count of bases not matched to a gene: 7. This CDR3 is 16 amino acids long. Germline CDR1 reads SGDLS; CDR2 reads YYNGEE. CDR3 bases: TGTGCCAGCAGCGCAAAAGCGGGACTAGGCACAGATACGCAGTATTTT. Translated, it gives CASSAKAGLGTDTQYF.

The chain recombines TRBV28 with TRBJ1-4, with D possibly being TRBD1 (5 bases). CDR3 length equals 13 residues. V dropped 8 bases and J dropped 7 bases, with 14 bases sitting between them. Germline assignment: CDR1 MDHEN and CDR2 SYDVKM. The CDR3 spells CASSLDRLEKLFF. CDR3 sequence (DNA): TGTGCCAGCTCTTTAGACAGACTTGAAAAACTGTTTTTT.

This clone has only one observation. A much larger clone lies a single base off, so this may be a read error. The chain uses TRBV7-8 and TRBJ1-2, with D tentatively TRBD1 (6 bases). The V gene lost 4 bases and the J gene lost 1 base, with 7 bases spanning the gap. This CDR3 comprises 13 residues. Germline-derived CDR1 and CDR2 are SGHVS and FQNEAQ. Here the CDR3 reads CASSSQGNYGYTF. The CDR3 nucleotides read TGTGCCAGCAGCTCACAGGGTAACTATGGCTACACCTTC.

The chain couples TRBV7-9 to TRBJ1-2; D gene unclear. Trimming stripped 1 base from V and 5 bases from J, with 5 bases between. Germline CDR1 and CDR2: SEHNR and FQNEAQ (reference sequence). The length of the CDR3 is 12 residues. This chain's CDR3 is CASSLGDYGYTF. The CDR3 DNA reads TGTGCCAGCAGCTTAGGCGATTATGGCTACACCTTC.

This rearrangement joins TRBV28 to TRBJ2-7, with TRBD1 matching 12 bases. The length of the CDR3 is 15 residues. CDR1 is MDHEN and CDR2 is SYDVKM in the germline V gene. Unmatched junction bases numbered 10, after V lost 6 bases and J lost 7 bases. DNA of the CDR3: TGTGCCAGCAGGTTGGGGGGACAGGGGGCTAAAGAGCAGTACTTC. Encoded protein: CASRLGGQGAKEQYF.

This chain links TRBV5-1 with TRBJ2-1; no definite D call. The CDR3 sequence is 13 residues long. Between the trimmed V and J ends, which lost 0 bases and 9 bases, there was a span of 10 bases. Looked up from germline, CDR1 is SGHRS and CDR2 is YFSETQ. The CDR3 sequence is CASSLDPSGEQFF. In nucleotides, the CDR3 is TGCGCCAGCAGCTTGGACCCCTCGGGTGAGCAGTTCTTC.

The rearrangement links TRBV6-6 to TRBJ2-2, with 8 bases fitting TRBD2. J was trimmed by 0 bases and V by 2 bases; bases with no gene match: 2. The CDR3 contains 16 residues. CDR1 is MNHNY and CDR2 is SVGAGI in the germline V gene (reference sequence). CDR3 loop: CASSYGRGANTGELFF. The CDR3 nucleotides read TGTGCCAGCAGTTACGGGCGGGGGGCGAACACCGGGGAGCTGTTTTTT.